Listed below are T cell receptor beta chains from one sample, sequenced in a study of T cells in Graves' hyperthyroidism and ophthalmopathy. TCRdb re-called the multiplex PCR reads through MiXCR, storing one row per CDR3 protein. The sample lists over 250,000 distinct CDR3 sequences; around 20% were seen once. Sequencing was performed on blood. Receptor source: a man aged 25-45 years with Graves' ophthalmopathy. CDR3s include the opening cysteine and the closing phenylalanine or tryptophan. The order of the fields is D gene, V gene, clone size, J gene, CDR3 protein, CDR3 DNA. The D gene is left open where the match is weak. Not all rows give a size; the values are once, few, many and, for expanded clones, a class.

-	TRBV6-1	few	TRBJ2-2	CASSPPGGLNTGELFF	TGTGCCAGCAGCCCACCTGGAGGACTTAACACCGGGGAGCTGTTTTTT
-	TRBV28	many	TRBJ1-2	CASSFGGPGGGYGYTF	TGTGCCAGCAGTTTCGGGGGGCCGGGGGGTGGCTATGGCTACACCTTC
-	TRBV29-1	few	TRBJ1-1	CSAHSRGEMNTEAFF	TGCAGCGCCCACTCTCGGGGAGAGATGAACACTGAAGCTTTCTTT
-	TRBV6-1	-	TRBJ1-4	CASSYQRAGGEKLFF	TGTGCCAGCAGCTACCAGAGGGCTGGGGGTGAAAAACTGTTTTTT
-	TRBV11-3	many	TRBJ2-1	CASSVSPGSGTYNEQFF	TGTGCCAGCAGCGTCTCACCGGGTAGTGGAACTTACAATGAGCAGTTCTTC
-	TRBV11-1	many	TRBJ1-2	CASSPGRLDYGYTF	TGTGCCAGCAGCCCGGGGCGTCTGGATTATGGCTACACCTTC
-	TRBV6-1	-	TRBJ1-4	CASSENGGNEKLFF	TGTGCCAGCAGCGAGAACGGCGGCAATGAAAAACTGTTTTTT
TRBD1	TRBV12-3/TRBV12-4	many	TRBJ2-5	CASSGDRGSETQYF	TGTGCCAGCAGCGGGGACAGGGGATCAGAGACCCAGTACTTC
-	TRBV5-1	-	TRBJ2-5	CASSFQRNLQETQYF	TGCGCCAGCAGCTTCCAGCGGAACCTCCAAGAGACCCAGTACTTC
TRBD2	TRBV6-5	-	TRBJ2-2	CASSYRGRAITGELFF	TGTGCCAGCAGTTATCGCGGGAGGGCAATCACCGGGGAGCTGTTTTTT
-	TRBV14	once	TRBJ1-4	CASSQRRSTNEKLFF	TGTGCCAGCAGCCAAAGAAGATCAACTAATGAAAAACTGTTTTTT
TRBD2	TRBV7-3	-	TRBJ2-1	CASSRQGLAGGPRYNEQFF	TGTGCCAGCAGCCGCCAGGGCCTAGCGGGAGGGCCCCGCTACAATGAGCAGTTCTTC
-	TRBV28	many	TRBJ1-1	CASSLGIGYGGTEAFF	TGTGCCAGCAGTTTAGGGATCGGATACGGCGGGACTGAAGCTTTCTTT
-	TRBV28	few	TRBJ1-1	CASSPPGGRMNTEAFF	TGTGCCAGCAGTCCTCCCGGGGGACGTATGAACACTGAAGCTTTCTTT
TRBD1	TRBV18	many	TRBJ1-1	CASSPPGQGAFF	TGTGCCAGCTCACCACCGGGACAGGGAGCTTTCTTT
TRBD2	TRBV2	-	TRBJ2-2	CASMGRREASNTGELFF	TGTGCCAGCATGGGGAGGCGGGAGGCCTCGAACACCGGGGAGCTGTTTTTT
TRBD1	TRBV9	-	TRBJ2-5	CASSTRQGSAETQYF	TGTGCCAGCAGCACCCGACAGGGGAGCGCCGAGACCCAGTACTTC
TRBD2	TRBV20-1	-	TRBJ2-7	CSARDGSSGRANHEQYF	TGCAGTGCTAGAGACGGTTCGAGCGGGAGGGCCAACCACGAGCAGTACTTC
-	TRBV6-5	-	TRBJ2-1	CASSYTGTINNEQFF	TGTGCCAGCAGTTACACTGGGACCATAAACAATGAGCAGTTCTTC
-	TRBV3-1	many	TRBJ2-7	CASSQGDTEGTEQYF	TGTGCCAGCAGCCAAGGAGACACGGAGGGAACCGAGCAGTACTTC
TRBD2	TRBV9	few	TRBJ2-1	CASSFLAGGNNEQFF	TGTGCCAGCAGCTTCCTAGCGGGAGGGAACAATGAGCAGTTCTTC
TRBD2	TRBV27	-	TRBJ2-1	CASTVASGIDSYNEQFF	TGTGCCAGCACGGTGGCTAGCGGGATTGACTCCTACAATGAGCAGTTCTTC
TRBD2	TRBV11-1	few	TRBJ2-1	CASSFSPSGGNEQFF	TGTGCCAGCAGCTTTTCGCCAAGCGGGGGGAATGAGCAGTTCTTC
TRBD2	TRBV2	few	TRBJ2-5	CASSGGGEPETQYF	TGTGCCAGCAGTGGGGGGGGAGAACCAGAGACCCAGTACTTC
-	TRBV6-1	-	TRBJ2-7	CASSNTRRANEQYF	TGTGCCAGCAGCAACACCCGGAGGGCGAACGAGCAGTACTTC
TRBD1	TRBV30	many	TRBJ2-3	CAWKTGQGRDTQYF	TGTGCCTGGAAGACCGGACAGGGGAGAGATACGCAGTATTTT
-	TRBV29-1	few	TRBJ1-1	CSVRGTGLGVTEAFF	TGCAGCGTGAGGGGAACGGGGTTAGGGGTCACTGAAGCTTTCTTT
-	TRBV3-1	many	TRBJ1-6	CASSQANSPLHF	TGTGCCAGCAGCCAAGCCAATTCACCCCTCCACTTT
TRBD1	TRBV12-5	few	TRBJ2-2	CASGTQTGVTNTGELFF	TGTGCTAGTGGTACACAGACAGGGGTTACGAACACCGGGGAGCTGTTTTTT
-	TRBV5-6	-	TRBJ1-1	CASSPPVGGRTEAFF	TGTGCCAGCAGCCCCCCGGTGGGGGGCAGGACTGAAGCTTTCTTT
-	TRBV15	-	TRBJ2-1	CATSSYQGIREANEQFF	TGTGCCACCAGCAGTTACCAGGGGATCCGGGAGGCAAATGAGCAGTTCTTC
TRBD2	TRBV20-1	few	TRBJ2-5	CSAVVERTSEGQETQYF	TGCAGTGCCGTGGTAGAGAGGACTAGCGAAGGCCAAGAGACCCAGTACTTC
-	TRBV6-6	many	TRBJ1-1	CASSYERLMNTEAFF	TGTGCCAGCAGTTACGAACGGCTGATGAACACTGAAGCTTTCTTT
-	TRBV28	-	TRBJ2-3	CASSTPGTNTQYF	TGTGCCAGCAGCACCCCGGGCACAAATACGCAGTATTTT
-	TRBV5-6	-	TRBJ1-1	CASSLRGGTEAFF	TGTGCCAGCAGCTTGAGAGGGGGCACTGAAGCTTTCTTT
TRBD2	TRBV19	-	TRBJ2-3	CASSITRTSFSDTQYF	TGTGCCAGTAGTATTACCCGGACTAGTTTCTCAGATACGCAGTATTTT
-	TRBV29-1	-	TRBJ1-3	CSVEGTAQRNTIYF	TGCAGCGTTGAAGGGACTGCACAACGAAACACCATATATTTT
TRBD1	TRBV2	many	TRBJ2-7	CASSDRTGIYEQYF	TGTGCCAGCAGTGACCGGACAGGGATCTACGAGCAGTACTTC
-	TRBV28	-	TRBJ2-7	CASSLGGTLVRDEQYF	TGTGCCAGCAGTTTAGGCGGGACCCTGGTTCGCGACGAGCAGTACTTC
-	TRBV18	many	TRBJ1-1	CASSPGLGNTEAFF	TGTGCCAGCTCACCAGGCCTCGGGAACACTGAAGCTTTCTTT
-	TRBV12-3/TRBV12-4	-	TRBJ1-5	CASSFSAQPQHF	TGTGCCAGCAGTTTCTCTGCTCAGCCCCAGCATTTT
-	TRBV3-1	few	TRBJ2-1	CATSAGAYNEQFF	TGTGCCACCAGCGCCGGGGCCTACAATGAGCAGTTCTTC
-	TRBV5-1	-	TRBJ2-1	CASSWYNEQFF	TGCGCCAGCAGCTGGTACAATGAGCAGTTCTTC
TRBD1	TRBV30	many	TRBJ1-5	CAWSRGQGQPQHF	TGTGCCTGGAGCCGGGGACAGGGACAGCCCCAGCATTTT
TRBD2	TRBV2	many	TRBJ2-7	CASSFQTSRYEQYF	TGTGCCAGCTCTTTCCAGACTAGCAGATACGAGCAGTACTTC
-	TRBV5-1	-	TRBJ2-5	CASSLEGGPETQYF	TGCGCCAGCAGCTTGGAAGGGGGACCAGAGACCCAGTACTTC
-	TRBV4-1	few	TRBJ2-3	CASSQDGGRTDTQYF	TGCGCCAGCAGCCAAGACGGCGGGCGCACAGATACGCAGTATTTT
TRBD2	TRBV3-1	-	TRBJ2-7	CASTAAGGSYEQYF	TGTGCCAGCACGGCGGCGGGAGGGTCCTACGAGCAGTACTTC
TRBD2	TRBV28	-	TRBJ2-7	CASSSGGAGGTEQYF	TGTGCCAGCAGTTCGGGAGGAGCGGGAGGGACCGAGCAGTACTTC
-	TRBV19	few	TRBJ1-5	CASTHSGLRPQHF	TGTGCCAGTACCCACTCCGGACTGAGGCCCCAGCATTTT
-	TRBV2	-	TRBJ1-6	CASSGALSVSPLHF	TGTGCCAGCAGTGGCGCCCTGTCGGTTTCACCCCTCCACTTT
TRBD1	TRBV7-9	many	TRBJ2-7	CASSLTTGPEQYF	TGTGCCAGCAGCTTAACGACAGGGCCCGAGCAGTACTTC
TRBD1	TRBV11-2	many	TRBJ1-3	CASSLRASQGSSGNTIYF	TGTGCCAGCAGCTTAAGGGCCTCACAGGGGTCCTCTGGAAACACCATATATTTT
-	TRBV30	many	TRBJ1-2	CAWSVAGSYGYTF	TGTGCCTGGAGTGTAGCGGGTAGCTATGGCTACACCTTC
TRBD1	TRBV11-3	-	TRBJ2-1	CASSSDRDRGLNNEQFF	TGTGCCAGCAGCTCTGATCGGGACAGGGGCCTTAACAATGAGCAGTTCTTC
-	TRBV11-2	many	TRBJ2-1	CASSYSGTSYNEQFF	TGTGCCAGCAGCTACTCCGGGACCTCATACAATGAGCAGTTCTTC
TRBD2	TRBV12-3/TRBV12-4	few	TRBJ2-1	CASSYSGRGNEQFF	TGTGCCAGCAGTTATAGCGGGAGGGGGAATGAGCAGTTCTTC
-	TRBV29-1	few	TRBJ1-1	CSVEVVNTEAFF	TGCAGCGTTGAAGTTGTGAACACTGAAGCTTTCTTT
TRBD1	TRBV11-1	-	TRBJ2-5	CASSPQIDRAETQYF	TGTGCCAGCAGCCCTCAAATCGACAGGGCAGAGACCCAGTACTTC
TRBD2	TRBV28	-	TRBJ2-1	CASSPIPRLAGGSNEQFF	TGTGCCAGCAGTCCCATCCCGAGACTAGCGGGAGGATCCAATGAGCAGTTCTTC